This T cell receptor beta chain stems from a study of T cells in Graves' hyperthyroidism and ophthalmopathy. Authors of the study amplified TCR beta CDR3 regions from RNA transcripts. The HTBI primer set served for first-round RT-PCR of the TCR CDR3. TCRdb reprocessed the multiplex PCR reads with MiXCR, giving one entry per CDR3 protein. The table records hundreds of thousands of distinct CDR3 sequences, 46% of them present only once. The study, taken as a whole, reports: The authors' 13 V-J model separated ophthalmopathy from stable hyperthyroidism. Peripheral blood also featured most of the thyroid clonotypes expanded above 0.001.

This clonotype was picked up a small number of times. No antigen is known for it. The patients, who ranged from 18 to 65 in age, presented with newly diagnosed hyperthyroidism lasting under 2 months. The CDR3 loop spans 14 amino acids. Trimming removed 1 base at V and 4 bases at J, with 14 bases between. The germline CDR1 and CDR2 sequences are SQVTM and ANQGSEA. The sample consisted of peripheral blood or thyroid tissue (not recorded which). This chain joins TRBV29-1 and TRBJ2-7; D ambiguous. The TCR was taken from a woman younger than 30 with Graves' hyperthyroidism. The CDR3 protein is CSVEVPGGGYEQYF. The DNA of the CDR3 is TGCAGCGTTGAAGTACCGGGCGGCGGTTACGAGCAGTACTTC.